The entry below describes one T cell receptor (beta chain). This specimen belongs to a study of blood T cell repertoires in COVID-19. At the level of the study: Donors in the United States, Italy and Spain gave samples during acute or convalescent COVID-19. Sample material is recorded as cDNA or gDNA derived from T cells, B-cell-depleted T cells, or PBMCs.

This table comes from immunoSEQ multiplex PCR, and its TCRdb copy is limited to in-frame clones, with some not included. Of approximately 400,000 clones in the sample, more than 70% were seen once. Allocation to cohorts depended on clinical history reported by the participants. Recovery meant two consecutive negative NP/OP PCR tests, professional clearance, or resolved symptoms. The sequencing sample was made of PBMCs or T cells enriched from blood (not recorded which). This receptor was identified in a man aged 25-45 years who had recovered from COVID-19.

The CDR3 loop reads CASSSGGLANTEAFF. CDR3 sequence (DNA): TGTGCCAGCAGTTCGGGAGGACTGGCGAACACTGAAGCTTTCTTT. The chain joins TRBV6-2 or TRBV6-3 to TRBJ1-1, with D unclear. In germline, CDR1 is MNHEY, CDR2 SVGEGT. Trimming cost V 4 bases and J 1 base, with 13 bases left between them. This CDR3 is 15 amino acids long.